One sample yielded the 27 T cell receptor beta chains listed below, sequenced in a study of OX40 agonist ivuxolimab in advanced cancers. Data came from immunoSEQ multiplex PCR; TCRdb stores just in-frame clones and leaves some out. This sample has around 65,000 clones; around nine tenths occur once, and the top ten carry 15% to 20%. The sample consisted of CD4+ or CD8+ T cells sorted from blood, taken in a trial of the OX40 agonist ivuxolimab. The receptors come from an adult with an advanced solid tumor such as melanoma, head and neck, liver or kidney cancer.

This chain uses TRBV28 with TRBJ1-4; D possibly corresponds to TRBD1 (6 bases). CDR3 size: 15 residues. V was trimmed by 7 bases and J by 4 bases, leaving 16 bases between them. Germline loops: CDR1 MDHEN, CDR2 SYDVKM. CDR3 nucleotide sequence: TGTGCCAGCATCGCGAGGGGGGAGAATAATGAAAAACTGTTTTTT. It specifies CASIARGENNEKLFF.

The chain is built from TRBV11-2 and TRBJ1-4; D is unresolved. V shed 1 base and J shed 8 bases, with 14 bases lying between them. This CDR3 contains 15 residues. In germline, CDR1 is SGHAT, CDR2 FQNNGV. CDR3 DNA sequence: TGTGCCAGCAGCTTAGGCGCGGCGGCTTTGGAAAAACTGTTTTTT. Protein sequence: CASSLGAAALEKLFF.

The table lists this clone with a few counts. This chain connects TRBV11-3 to TRBJ2-5, with 10 bases fitting TRBD2. This CDR3 is built from 12 residues. CDR1 SGHNT and CDR2 YENEEA come from the germline V gene. Trimming cost V 6 bases and J 5 bases; bases outside gene matches: 0. CDR3 residues: CASRTSGETQYF. For the CDR3, the DNA is TGTGCCAGCAGGACTAGCGGGGAGACCCAGTACTTC. Drawing the rest from reference TRBV11-3 and TRBJ2-5, the complete variable domain is EAGVVQSPRYKIIEKKQPVAFWCNPISGHNTLYWYLQNLGQGPELLIRYENEEAVDDSQLPKDRFSAERLKGVDSTLKIQPAELGDSAVYLCASRTSGETQYFGPGTRLLVL.

The J gene is TRBJ2-7, the V gene TRBV28, with 8 bases aligning to TRBD1. Unmatched junction bases numbered 13, after V lost 5 bases and J lost 4 bases. The germline V gene encodes CDR1 MDHEN and CDR2 SYDVKM. This CDR3 spans 16 amino acids. In nucleotides, the CDR3 is TGTGCCAGCAGTATAAGGCCGGGACAGGTGCCATACGAGCAGTACTTC. Amino acid sequence: CASSIRPGQVPYEQYF.

The genes are TRBV4-1 and TRBJ2-7; the D gene is possibly TRBD2 (6 bases). The CDR3 runs to 15 residues. The V gene lost 3 bases and the J gene lost 5 bases, with 17 bases spanning the gap. Germline-derived CDR1 and CDR2 are MGHRA and YSYEKL. The CDR3 spells CASSQPYSREDEQYF. The CDR3 DNA is TGCGCCAGCAGCCAGCCTTACTCCAGGGAGGACGAGCAGTACTTC.

This chain links TRBV6-1 with TRBJ1-1; weak D call: TRBD1 (6 bases). Trimming cost V 8 bases and J 1 base, with 11 bases left between them. Germline V gene lookup returns CDR1 MNHNS and CDR2 SASEGT. The CDR3 contains 13 residues. CDR3 bases: TGTGCCAGCCGTAACAGGGAGAACACTGAAGCTTTCTTT. Translating gives CASRNRENTEAFF.

The CDR3 DNA is TGTGCCAGCAGTTTATTAGCGGGACAGCTATACAATGAGCAGTTCTTC. Its translation is CASSLLAGQLYNEQFF. The chain joins TRBV28 to TRBJ2-1; perhaps TRBD2 as D (8 bases). This CDR3 has 16 amino acids. Trimming stripped 1 base from V and 4 bases from J, with 14 bases between. Germline lookup yields CDR1 MDHEN and CDR2 SYDVKM.

Comments on this clone: Different DNA sequences within this sample yield the same CDR3. The V call is TRBV9, the J call TRBJ2-7; D is perhaps TRBD2 (5 bases). The CDR3 runs 14 residues. V dropped 2 bases and J dropped 3 bases, with 12 bases sitting between them. From germline, CDR1 is SGDLS and CDR2 YYNGEE. This CDR3 is CASSVFGESYEQYF. CDR3 coding DNA: TGTGCCAGCAGCGTTTTCGGGGAAAGCTACGAGCAGTACTTC.

The chain combines TRBV19 with TRBJ1-4; a weak D match, TRBD1 (5 bases). Germline CDR1 reads LNHDA; CDR2 reads SQIVND (reference sequence). The CDR3 covers 15 residues. Trimming stripped 0 bases from V and 7 bases from J, with 12 bases between. CDR3 residues: CASSIDGQGREKLFF. CDR3 nucleotides: TGTGCCAGTAGTATAGATGGGCAGGGTCGTGAAAAACTGTTTTTT.

J is TRBJ2-2 and V is TRBV15; 9 bases agree with TRBD1. Unmatched junction bases numbered 7, after V lost 4 bases and J lost 7 bases. This CDR3 has 15 amino acids. Germline CDR1 is LNHNV and CDR2 is YYDKDF (reference sequence). The CDR3 reads CATSKDTGGNGELFF. As DNA, the CDR3 is TGTGCCACCAGCAAAGATACAGGGGGCAACGGGGAGCTGTTTTTT.

CDR3 amino acids: CASRPEGFGYTF. CDR3 nucleotides: TGTGCCAGCAGACCCGAGGGGTTTGGCTACACCTTC. The chain is built from TRBV6-5 and TRBJ1-2, with D perhaps TRBD1 (5 bases). The CDR3 has 12 residues. Germline V gene lookup returns CDR1 MNHEY and CDR2 SVGAGI. V lost 6 bases to trimming and J lost 7 bases, with 12 bases between them.

The chain has TRBV7-9 and TRBJ2-5; TRBD1 agrees at 8 bases. The end of the DNA is better explained by TRBJ2-7, so the J call may be wrong. This CDR3 has 13 amino acids. The germline V gene encodes CDR1 SEHNR and CDR2 FQNEAQ (reference sequence). Written as DNA, the CDR3 is TGTGCCAGCAGCTCGGACAGGGCCAACGAGCAGTACTTC. Its protein product is CASSSDRANEQYF.

The rearrangement links TRBV7-9 to TRBJ2-7; D may match TRBD1 or TRBD2 (5 bases each). The CDR3 sequence is 16 residues long. The V and J ends lost 4 bases and 7 bases respectively, with 23 bases between them. CDR1 is SEHNR, CDR2 FQNEAQ, per germline (reference sequence). CDR3 DNA sequence: TGTGCCAGCAGCTCCCCTCCGGGACCAACCTACGGGGAGCAGTACTTC. It encodes CASSSPPGPTYGEQYF.

Note on this clone: One junction end disagrees with the germline gene, perhaps due to a read error. The chain has TRBV11-2 and TRBJ2-7; D uncertain. This CDR3 has 12 residues. CDR1 and CDR2 (germline): SGHAT, FQNNGV. CDR3 protein: CASSFESSEQYF. The CDR3 DNA is TGTGCCAGCAGCTTTGAGTCCTCCGAGCAGTACTTC.

The CDR3 loop reads CASSISSGVTYEQYF. DNA of the CDR3: TGTGCCAGTAGTATCTCCAGCGGGGTAACCTACGAGCAGTACTTC. The V gene is TRBV19, the J gene TRBJ2-7; 7 bases match TRBD2. The CDR3 spans 15 residues. With V trimmed by 3 bases and J by 2 bases, 7 bases remained unmatched. Looked up from germline, CDR1 is LNHDA and CDR2 is SQIVND (reference sequence).

This clone was seen only a few times. Other DNA sequences in the sample encode the same CDR3. CDR3 DNA: TGTGCCAGCTGGGACAGTCCCTACGAGCAGTACTTC. It specifies CASWDSPYEQYF. The V and J genes are TRBV27 and TRBJ2-7; TRBD1 aligns across 7 bases. Germline loops: CDR1 MNHEY, CDR2 SMNVEV (reference sequence). CDR3 size: 12 residues. J gave up 2 bases and V 8 bases, and 3 bases lay outside the gene matches.

For the CDR3, the DNA is TGCGCCAGCAGCTTGGAGGACTTTACGAAAGAGACCCAGTACTTC. Amino acids: CASSLEDFTKETQYF. This chain connects TRBV5-1 to TRBJ2-5; maybe TRBD2 (5 bases). CDR3 length: 15 residues. Trimming shortened V by 0 bases and J by 3 bases, and 12 bases separated the two germline ends. From germline, CDR1 is SGHRS and CDR2 YFSETQ.

The rearrangement joins TRBV14 to TRBJ1-2, with D perhaps matching TRBD1 (6 bases). CDR1 is SGHDN and CDR2 is FVKESK in the germline V gene. The CDR3 covers 17 residues. Trimming stripped 0 bases from V and 4 bases from J, with 18 bases between. The chain's CDR3 is CASSQDDPRGELYGYTF. CDR3 nucleotides: TGTGCCAGCAGCCAAGATGACCCCAGGGGCGAACTCTATGGCTACACCTTC.

V and J are TRBV27 and TRBJ1-5, with TRBD1 as a possible D gene (5 bases). CDR1 is MNHEY and CDR2 is SMNVEV in the germline V gene (reference sequence). This CDR3 is 13 amino acids long. V lost 6 bases and J lost 3, with 9 bases in between. The CDR3 DNA reads as TGTGCCAGCAGGGCAGGGAACAATCAGCCCCAGCATTTT. Encoded protein: CASRAGNNQPQHF.

The table lists this clone with a count of one. V gene TRBV10-3 combines with J gene TRBJ1-3; D is unresolved. The CDR3 runs 14 residues. Germline assignment: CDR1 ENHRY and CDR2 SYGVKD. V was pared by 3 bases and J by 5 bases, with 11 bases between. The CDR3 loop reads CAISEGSGRNTIYF. CDR3 DNA sequence: TGTGCCATCAGTGAAGGGTCCGGGCGAAACACCATATATTTT.

V is TRBV7-3 and J is TRBJ2-1; TRBD2 matches 7 bases. Trimming took 4 bases from V and 14 from J; bases not matched to a gene: 11. CDR3 length: 13 amino acids. Germline V gene sequence: CDR1 SGHTA, CDR2 FQGTGA. CDR3 nucleotide sequence: TGTGCCAGCAGCTCGGCACTAGACGGGGGGAAGTTCTTC. It is translated as CASSSALDGGKFF.

The J gene is TRBJ2-1, the V gene TRBV4-3, with 8 bases identical to TRBD1. Per the germline V gene, CDR1 is LGHNA and CDR2 is YSLEER. This CDR3 contains 15 residues. V was pared by 3 bases and J by 5 bases, with 6 bases of the junction left unmatched. In nucleotides, the CDR3 is TGCGCCAGCAGCCATCGACAGGGGCAGGACAATGAGCAGTTCTTC. Its translation: CASSHRQGQDNEQFF.

This clone is a singleton in its sample. The chain has TRBV5-1 and TRBJ2-7; D may be TRBD1 (7 bases). Trimming removed 0 bases from V and 11 bases from J, with 15 bases in between. Germline values: CDR1 SGHRS, CDR2 YFSETQ. CDR3 length equals 13 residues. CDR3: CASSLVTGEVEYF. CDR3 sequence (DNA): TGCGCCAGCAGCTTGGTAACAGGGGAGGTAGAGTACTTC.

The rearrangement joins TRBV5-5 to TRBJ2-1, with 7 nucleotides matching TRBD1. The V gene end was trimmed by 3 bases and the J gene end by 1 base; junction bases not matched to a gene: 4. Germline CDR1 and CDR2: SGHKS and YYEKEE (reference sequence). CDR3 length: 15 amino acids. CDR3 sequence reads: CASSWDSPSYNEQFF. Here the CDR3 DNA reads TGTGCCAGCAGCTGGGACAGCCCTTCCTACAATGAGCAGTTCTTC.

V gene TRBV9 combines with J gene TRBJ2-7, with 12 bases that match TRBD1. Germline CDR1 reads SGDLS; CDR2 reads YYNGEE. The CDR3 covers 15 residues. The V and J ends lost 0 bases and 4 bases, in that order; junction bases with no gene match: 2. The CDR3 loop is CASSVGDRGLYEQYF. Here the CDR3 DNA reads TGTGCCAGCAGCGTAGGGGACAGGGGGCTTTACGAGCAGTACTTC.

The V call is TRBV7-6, the J call TRBJ2-1, with a possible D match to TRBD1 (5 bases). Deletions cut 4 bases from V and 2 bases from J, with 9 bases between. There are 14 residues in the CDR3. Germline values: CDR1 SGHVS, CDR2 FNYEAQ. The CDR3 bases are TGTGCCAGCAGCTCAGGGTCCGCCTACAATGAGCAGTTCTTC. Translated, it gives CASSSGSAYNEQFF.

J is TRBJ2-7 and V is TRBV9; TRBD1 aligns across 7 bases. V was clipped by 3 bases and J by 2 bases; unmatched bases: 11. Germline V gene data show CDR1 as SGDLS and CDR2 as YYNGEE. The CDR3 length is 16 residues. CDR3 in DNA: TGTGCCAGCAGCGAGAAGGGGGCAGGGGGTACCTACGAGCAGTACTTC. Protein sequence: CASSEKGAGGTYEQYF. The whole variable domain, filled in from reference TRBV9 and TRBJ2-7, reads DSGVTQTPKHLITATGQRVTLRCSPRSGDLSVYWYQQSLDQGLQFLIQYYNGEERAKGNILERFSAQQFPDLHSELNLSSLELGDSALYFCASSEKGAGGTYEQYFGPGTRLTVT.